The sequence of this T cell receptor (beta chain) was determined in a study of CD8 T cells in ankylosing spondylitis. Overall study findings and caveats: Seemingly characteristic of ankylosing spondylitis blood was a TCR beta motif consisting of under 10 highly homologous variants.

This CDR3 has 18 residues. V was pared by 0 bases and J by 6 bases, with 10 bases of the junction left unmatched. The germline V gene has CDR1 SGDLS and CDR2 YYNGEE. This clonotype has ten or more counts. Its specificity is not known. TCRdb called the 5' RACE reads again in MiXCR, with one record for every CDR3 protein. This sample has under 10,000 distinct CDR3 sequences, with around 5.5% found just once. This sequence joins TRBV9 and TRBJ2-1, with 12 bases fitting TRBD2. The origin of this receptor is a female donor with ankylosing spondylitis or in good health (not recorded which). Source material: blood, either unsorted or a sorted T cell fraction (not recorded which). The CDR3, as DNA: TGTGCCAGCAGCGTAGCCCAGGGCTGGACTAGCGGGATCAATGAGCAGTTCTTC. As protein: CASSVAQGWTSGINEQFF.